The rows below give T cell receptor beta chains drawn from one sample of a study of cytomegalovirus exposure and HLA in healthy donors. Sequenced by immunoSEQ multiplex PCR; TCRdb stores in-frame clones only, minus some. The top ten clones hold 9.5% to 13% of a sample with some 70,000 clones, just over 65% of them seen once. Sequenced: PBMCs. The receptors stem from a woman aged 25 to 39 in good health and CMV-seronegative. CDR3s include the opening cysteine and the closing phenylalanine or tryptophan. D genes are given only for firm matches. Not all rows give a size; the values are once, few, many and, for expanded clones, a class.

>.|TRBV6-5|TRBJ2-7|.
CASSYQGPYEQYF
TGTGCCAGCAGTTACCAGGGCCCCTACGAGCAGTACTTC
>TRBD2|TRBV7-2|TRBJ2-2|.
CASREPGLAGNTGELFF
TGTGCCAGCAGGGAACCGGGACTAGCGGGCAACACCGGGGAGCTGTTTTTT
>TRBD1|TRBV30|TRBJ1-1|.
CAWATGRQNTEAFF
TGTGCCTGGGCGACAGGGAGACAGAACACTGAAGCTTTCTTT
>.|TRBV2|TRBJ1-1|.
CASNTLGGTEAFF
TGTGCCAGCAACACCTTGGGGGGCACTGAAGCTTTCTTT
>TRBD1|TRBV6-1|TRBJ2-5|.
CASTRQGVETQYF
TGTGCATCGACCAGACAGGGGGTGGAGACCCAGTACTTC
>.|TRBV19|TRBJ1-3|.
CASSKVGGLNTIYF
TGTGCCAGTAGTAAAGTCGGTGGACTCAACACCATATATTTT
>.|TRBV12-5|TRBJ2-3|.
CASGLGQGIDTQYF
TGTGCTAGTGGTTTGGGTCAGGGCATAGATACGCAGTATTTT
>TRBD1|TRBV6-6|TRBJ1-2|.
CASSRQGQGDGYTF
TGTGCCAGCAGCCGACAGGGACAGGGAGATGGCTACACCTTC
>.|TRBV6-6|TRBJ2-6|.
CASSVTGSGANVLTF
TGTGCCAGCAGTGTCACCGGCTCTGGGGCCAACGTCCTGACTTTC
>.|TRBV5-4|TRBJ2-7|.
CASSLVAGSAYEQYF
TGTGCCAGCAGCTTGGTGGCGGGATCAGCCTACGAGCAGTACTTC
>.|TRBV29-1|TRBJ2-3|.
CSARRGADTQYF
TGCAGCGCCAGACGGGGTGCGGATACGCAGTATTTT
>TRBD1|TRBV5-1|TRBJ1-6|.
CASSFRQGWNSPLHF
TGCGCCAGCAGCTTTAGACAGGGGTGGAATTCACCCCTCCACTTT
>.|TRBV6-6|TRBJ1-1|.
CASSYDRRDTEAFF
TGTGCCAGCAGTTACGACAGGCGGGACACTGAAGCTTTCTTT
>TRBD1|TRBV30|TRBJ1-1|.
CAAPGQGDTEAFF
TGTGCCGCTCCGGGACAGGGGGACACTGAAGCTTTCTTT
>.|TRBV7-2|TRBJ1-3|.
CASSLDSGSRNTIYF
TGTGCCAGCAGCTTAGACAGCGGCTCTCGAAACACCATATATTTT
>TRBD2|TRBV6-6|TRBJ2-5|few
CASSYPRTSERETQYF
TGTGCCAGCAGTTACCCTAGGACTAGCGAGAGAGAGACCCAGTACTTC
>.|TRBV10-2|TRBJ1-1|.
CASIGGSSYTEAFF
TGCGCCAGCATTGGAGGGTCTTCGTACACTGAAGCTTTCTTT
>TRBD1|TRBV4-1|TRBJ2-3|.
CASSPGTGGTDTQYF
TGCGCCAGCAGCCCTGGGACAGGGGGGACAGATACGCAGTATTTT
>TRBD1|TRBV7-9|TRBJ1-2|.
CASGQGNYGYTF
TGTGCCAGCGGACAGGGCAACTATGGCTACACCTTC
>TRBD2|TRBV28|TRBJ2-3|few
CASRRMGLAGRTDTQYF
TGTGCCAGCAGGAGGATGGGACTAGCGGGGCGCACAGATACGCAGTATTTT
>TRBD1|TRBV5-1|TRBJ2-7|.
CASSGQVTKHSYEQYF
TGCGCCAGCAGCGGACAGGTTACGAAACATTCCTACGAGCAGTACTTC
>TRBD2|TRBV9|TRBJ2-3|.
CASSVATSGGGGTDTQYF
TGTGCCAGCAGCGTAGCTACAAGCGGGGGGGGAGGCACAGATACGCAGTATTTT
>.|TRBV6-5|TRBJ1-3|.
CASSYFYGGSGNTIYF
TGTGCCAGCAGTTACTTCTACGGGGGCTCTGGAAACACCATATATTTT
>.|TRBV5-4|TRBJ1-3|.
CASSFKSAGLSGNTIYF
TGTGCCAGCAGCTTTAAAAGCGCAGGACTCTCTGGAAACACCATATATTTT
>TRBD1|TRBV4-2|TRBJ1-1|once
CASSHSARTGNTEAFF
TGTGCCAGCAGCCATTCCGCCCGGACAGGGAACACTGAAGCTTTCTTT
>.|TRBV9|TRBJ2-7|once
CASSPDSSYEQYF
TGTGCCAGCAGCCCAGACAGCTCCTACGAGCAGTACTTC
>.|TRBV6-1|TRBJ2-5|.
CASSDLLRETQYF
TGTGCCAGCAGTGATCTCTTGCGGGAGACCCAGTACTTC
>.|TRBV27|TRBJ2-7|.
CASSLRGRYNHEQYF
TGTGCCAGCAGTTTAAGGGGTCGGTACAACCACGAGCAGTACTTC
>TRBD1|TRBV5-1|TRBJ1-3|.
CASSIRYGQGAGNTIYF
TGCGCCAGCAGCATTCGATACGGACAGGGGGCTGGAAACACCATATATTTT